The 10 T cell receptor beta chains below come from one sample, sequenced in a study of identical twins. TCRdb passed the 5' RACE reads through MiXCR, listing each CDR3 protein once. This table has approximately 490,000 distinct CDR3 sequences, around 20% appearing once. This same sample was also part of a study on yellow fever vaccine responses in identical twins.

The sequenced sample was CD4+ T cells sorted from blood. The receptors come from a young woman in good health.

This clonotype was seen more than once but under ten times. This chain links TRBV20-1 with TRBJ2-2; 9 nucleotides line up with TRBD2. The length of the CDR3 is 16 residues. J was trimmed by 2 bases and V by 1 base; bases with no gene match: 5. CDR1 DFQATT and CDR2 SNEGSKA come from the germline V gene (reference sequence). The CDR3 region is CSARGGSGGNTGELFF. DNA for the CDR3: TGCAGTGCTAGAGGAGGTAGCGGGGGAAACACCGGGGAGCTGTTTTTT.

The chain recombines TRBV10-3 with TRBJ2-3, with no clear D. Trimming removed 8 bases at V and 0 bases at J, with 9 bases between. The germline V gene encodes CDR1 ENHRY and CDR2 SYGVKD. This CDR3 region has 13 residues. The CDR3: CAIARQSTDTQYF. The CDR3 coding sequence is TGTGCCATCGCGAGACAAAGCACAGATACGCAGTATTTT.

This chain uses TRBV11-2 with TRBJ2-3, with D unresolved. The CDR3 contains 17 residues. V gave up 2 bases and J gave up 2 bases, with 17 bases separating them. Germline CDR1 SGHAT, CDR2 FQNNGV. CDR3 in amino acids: CASSLRPRASNTDTQYF. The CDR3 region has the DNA TGTGCCAGCAGCTTAAGGCCCAGAGCCTCAAACACAGATACGCAGTATTTT.

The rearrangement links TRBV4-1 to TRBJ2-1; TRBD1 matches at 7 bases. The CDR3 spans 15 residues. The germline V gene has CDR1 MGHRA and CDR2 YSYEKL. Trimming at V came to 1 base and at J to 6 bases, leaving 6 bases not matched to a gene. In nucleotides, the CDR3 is TGCGCCAGCAGCCAAGTCGGGCCAGGGGGCAATGAGCAGTTCTTC. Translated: CASSQVGPGGNEQFF.

The CDR3, as DNA: TGCAGTGCTAGCGGGGCAGGGCTCGAGACCCAGTACTTC. Its translation: CSASGAGLETQYF. This chain uses TRBV20-1 with TRBJ2-5; D tentatively reads TRBD1 or TRBD2 (5 bases each). The germline V and J ends were trimmed by 3 bases and 5 bases, with 13 bases remaining between them. Germline loops: CDR1 DFQATT, CDR2 SNEGSKA (reference sequence). The CDR3 consists of 13 residues.

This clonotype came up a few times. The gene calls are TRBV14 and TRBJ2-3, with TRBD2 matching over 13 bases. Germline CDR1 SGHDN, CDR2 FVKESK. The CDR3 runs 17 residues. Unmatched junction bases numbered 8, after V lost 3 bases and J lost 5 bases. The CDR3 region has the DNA TGTGCCAGCAGCCAGAGGACTAGCGGGAGCTTTCGAGATACGCAGTATTTT. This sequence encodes CASSQRTSGSFRDTQYF.

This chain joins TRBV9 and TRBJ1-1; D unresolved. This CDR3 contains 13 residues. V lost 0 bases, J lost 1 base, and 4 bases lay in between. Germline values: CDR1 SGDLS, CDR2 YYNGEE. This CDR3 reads CASSVDANTEAFF. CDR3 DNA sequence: TGTGCCAGCAGCGTAGACGCGAACACTGAAGCTTTCTTT.

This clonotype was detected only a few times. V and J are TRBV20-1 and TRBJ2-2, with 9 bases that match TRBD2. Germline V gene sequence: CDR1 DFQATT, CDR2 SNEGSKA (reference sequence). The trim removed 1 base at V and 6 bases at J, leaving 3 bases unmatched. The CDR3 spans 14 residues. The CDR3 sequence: CSARGGGVAGELFF. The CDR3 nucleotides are TGCAGTGCTAGAGGCGGGGGGGTAGCCGGGGAGCTGTTTTTT.

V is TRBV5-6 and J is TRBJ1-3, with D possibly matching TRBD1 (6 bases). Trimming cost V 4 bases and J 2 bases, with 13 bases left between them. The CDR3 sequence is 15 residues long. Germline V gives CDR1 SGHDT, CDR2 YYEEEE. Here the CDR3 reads CASSVAGVAGNTIYF. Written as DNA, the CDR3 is TGTGCCAGCAGCGTCGCAGGGGTGGCTGGAAACACCATATATTTT.

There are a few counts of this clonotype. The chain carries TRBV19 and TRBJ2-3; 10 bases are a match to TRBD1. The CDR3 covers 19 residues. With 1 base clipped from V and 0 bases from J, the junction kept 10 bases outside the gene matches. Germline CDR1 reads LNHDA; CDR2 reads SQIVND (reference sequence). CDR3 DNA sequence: TGTGCCAGTAGTATAGGGCGGACAGGGGGGACTCCTAGCACAGATACGCAGTATTTT. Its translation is CASSIGRTGGTPSTDTQYF.